This T cell receptor (beta chain) was identified in a study of shared clonotypes between healthy human individuals. Trimming removed 4 bases from V and 2 bases from J; junction bases left unmatched: 13. The CDR3 consists of 17 residues. Germline loops: CDR1 SGHNT, CDR2 YYREEE (reference sequence). Here immunoSEQ multiplex PCR was the method, and the copy in TCRdb shows in-frame clones only, minus some. This sample yields millions of clones, of which 85% to 95% are seen a single time; 0.39% belongs to the top ten. The sequence was collected from a man between 18 and 35 years old in good health. Some clones in this sample may be carry-over from other donors' samples. This sequence joins TRBV5-4 and TRBJ1-2, with TRBD1 identical over 8 bases. The sequenced sample was naive CD4+ T cells from PBMCs. Subset: CD45RA+ positively selected. CDR3 region: CASSALTPGGGNYGYTF. DNA for the CDR3: TGTGCCAGCAGCGCTCTAACCCCAGGGGGCGGAAACTATGGCTACACCTTC.